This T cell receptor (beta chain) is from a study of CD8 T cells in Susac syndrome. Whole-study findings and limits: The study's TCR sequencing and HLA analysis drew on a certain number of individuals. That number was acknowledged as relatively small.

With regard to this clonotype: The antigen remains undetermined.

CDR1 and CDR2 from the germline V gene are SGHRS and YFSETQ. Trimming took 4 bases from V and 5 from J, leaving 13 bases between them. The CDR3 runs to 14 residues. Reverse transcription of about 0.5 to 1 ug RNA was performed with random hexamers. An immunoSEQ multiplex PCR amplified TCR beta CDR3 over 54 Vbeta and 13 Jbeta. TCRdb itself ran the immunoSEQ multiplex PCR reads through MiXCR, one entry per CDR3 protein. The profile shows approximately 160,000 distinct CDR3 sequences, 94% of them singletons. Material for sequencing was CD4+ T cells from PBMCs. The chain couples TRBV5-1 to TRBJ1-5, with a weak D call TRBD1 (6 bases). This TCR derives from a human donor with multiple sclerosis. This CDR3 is CASSVGGRDQPQHF. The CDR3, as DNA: TGCGCCAGCAGCGTAGGGGGGCGGGATCAGCCCCAGCATTTT.